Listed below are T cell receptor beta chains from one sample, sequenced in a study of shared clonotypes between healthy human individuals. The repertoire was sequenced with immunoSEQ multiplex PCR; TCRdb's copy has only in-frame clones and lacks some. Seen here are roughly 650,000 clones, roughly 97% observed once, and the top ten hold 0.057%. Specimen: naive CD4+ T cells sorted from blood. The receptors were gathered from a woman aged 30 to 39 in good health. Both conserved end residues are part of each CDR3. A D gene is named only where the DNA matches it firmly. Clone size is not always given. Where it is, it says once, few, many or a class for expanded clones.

CDR3 protein: CAWGGTGNEKLFF
CDR3 DNA: TGTGCCTGGGGGGGGACAGGGAATGAAAAACTGTTTTTT
clone size: NA
V gene: TRBV30
D gene: TRBD1
J gene: TRBJ1-4

CDR3 protein: CASSARDRAQFSGANVLTF
CDR3 DNA: TGTGCCAGCAGCGCCCGGGACAGGGCCCAATTTTCTGGGGCCAACGTCCTGACTTTC
clone size: NA
V gene: TRBV9
D gene: TRBD1
J gene: TRBJ2-6

CDR3 protein: CASGGQGTDTQYF
CDR3 DNA: TGTGCCAGCGGGGGACAGGGCACAGATACGCAGTATTTT
clone size: NA
V gene: TRBV2
D gene: TRBD1
J gene: TRBJ2-3

CDR3 protein: CAWSVRWGLPSQETQYF
CDR3 DNA: TGTGCCTGGAGTGTACGGTGGGGCTTACCCTCACAAGAGACCCAGTACTTC
clone size: NA
V gene: TRBV30
D gene: NA
J gene: TRBJ2-5

CDR3 protein: CASSSTITNYEQYF
CDR3 DNA: TGCGCCAGCAGCTCGACGATTACGAACTACGAGCAGTACTTC
clone size: NA
V gene: TRBV5-1
D gene: NA
J gene: TRBJ2-7

CDR3 protein: CASSVGTGELFF
CDR3 DNA: TGTGCCAGCAGCGTAGGTACCGGGGAGTTGTTTTTT
clone size: NA
V gene: TRBV9
D gene: NA
J gene: TRBJ2-2

CDR3 protein: CASSLVSSAGLSYEQYF
CDR3 DNA: TGCGCCAGCAGCTTGGTTTCGAGCGCAGGTCTCTCCTACGAGCAGTACTTC
clone size: once
V gene: TRBV5-1
D gene: NA
J gene: TRBJ2-7

CDR3 protein: CASSQFSANTGELFF
CDR3 DNA: TGTGCCAGCAGCCAATTCAGCGCGAACACCGGGGAGCTGTTTTTT
clone size: NA
V gene: TRBV14
D gene: NA
J gene: TRBJ2-2

CDR3 protein: CASSVGGVETQYF
CDR3 DNA: TGTGCCAGCAGCGTAGGCGGCGTAGAGACCCAGTACTTC
clone size: NA
V gene: TRBV9
D gene: NA
J gene: TRBJ2-5

CDR3 protein: CASSSHRAQGGDEQFF
CDR3 DNA: TGTGCCAGCAGCTCCCACCGGGCCCAAGGTGGGGATGAGCAGTTCTTC
clone size: NA
V gene: TRBV28
D gene: NA
J gene: TRBJ2-1

CDR3 protein: CASTPRLAGISNEQFF
CDR3 DNA: TGTGCCAGCACCCCCAGACTAGCGGGAATTTCGAATGAGCAGTTCTTC
clone size: NA
V gene: TRBV28
D gene: TRBD2
J gene: TRBJ2-1

CDR3 protein: CASSLEPTMTGLAGANVLTF
CDR3 DNA: TGCGCCAGCAGCTTGGAGCCCACTATGACAGGGCTGGCAGGGGCCAACGTCCTGACTTTC
clone size: NA
V gene: TRBV5-1
D gene: TRBD1
J gene: TRBJ2-6

CDR3 protein: CASSQVGTGGAGGANVLTF
CDR3 DNA: TGCGCCAGCAGCCAAGTTGGGACAGGGGGCGCCGGTGGGGCCAACGTCCTGACTTTC
clone size: NA
V gene: TRBV4-1
D gene: TRBD1
J gene: TRBJ2-6

CDR3 protein: CASSSQGYEQFF
CDR3 DNA: TGTGCCAGCAGCAGCCAGGGGTATGAGCAGTTCTTC
clone size: NA
V gene: TRBV7-2
D gene: NA
J gene: TRBJ2-1

CDR3 protein: CASSQGTGTSGNTIYF
CDR3 DNA: TGTGCCAGCAGCCAAGGGACAGGAACCTCTGGAAACACCATATATTTT
clone size: once
V gene: TRBV4-2
D gene: TRBD1
J gene: TRBJ1-3

CDR3 protein: CASSLWMSSGLGTGELFF
CDR3 DNA: TGTGCCAGCAGTTTATGGATGTCGAGCGGGCTCGGCACCGGGGAGCTGTTTTTT
clone size: once
V gene: TRBV28
D gene: NA
J gene: TRBJ2-2

CDR3 protein: CASSSIPHTQYF
CDR3 DNA: TGTGCCAGCAGCTCCATCCCTCACACGCAGTATTTT
clone size: few
V gene: TRBV11-2
D gene: NA
J gene: TRBJ2-3

CDR3 protein: CAWSHGPNQPQHF
CDR3 DNA: TGTGCCTGGAGTCATGGTCCGAATCAGCCCCAGCATTTT
clone size: NA
V gene: TRBV30
D gene: NA
J gene: TRBJ1-5

CDR3 protein: CASSLANTGTDTQYF
CDR3 DNA: TGTGCCAGCAGCTTAGCTAACACAGGGACAGATACGCAGTATTTT
clone size: NA
V gene: TRBV7-2
D gene: NA
J gene: TRBJ2-3

CDR3 protein: CASSPVDQPQHF
CDR3 DNA: TGTGCCAGCTCACCCGTTGATCAGCCCCAGCATTTT
clone size: NA
V gene: TRBV18
D gene: NA
J gene: TRBJ1-5

CDR3 protein: CASSLGRREGSYEQFF
CDR3 DNA: TGTGCCAGCAGCTTGGGGAGGCGGGAGGGCAGCTATGAGCAGTTCTTC
clone size: NA
V gene: TRBV7-6
D gene: TRBD2
J gene: TRBJ2-1

CDR3 protein: CASGYGQGGEKLFF
CDR3 DNA: TGTGCCAGCGGATACGGACAGGGAGGTGAAAAACTGTTTTTT
clone size: NA
V gene: TRBV7-9
D gene: TRBD1
J gene: TRBJ1-4

CDR3 protein: CASSPTGVRETQYF
CDR3 DNA: TGTGCCAGTAGCCCGACAGGGGTCAGGGAGACCCAGTACTTC
clone size: NA
V gene: TRBV19
D gene: TRBD1
J gene: TRBJ2-5

CDR3 protein: CSVLLSDRGANTEAFF
CDR3 DNA: TGCAGCGTCTTACTATCGGACAGGGGAGCGAACACTGAAGCTTTCTTT
clone size: NA
V gene: TRBV29-1
D gene: TRBD1
J gene: TRBJ1-1

CDR3 protein: CASSLISGSPLHF
CDR3 DNA: TGTGCCAGCAGCTTGATATCGGGATCACCCCTCCACTTT
clone size: NA
V gene: TRBV5-6
D gene: NA
J gene: TRBJ1-6

CDR3 protein: CASSEAGRATDTQYF
CDR3 DNA: TGTGCCAGCAGTGAAGCTGGCAGGGCCACAGATACGCAGTATTTT
clone size: NA
V gene: TRBV6-1
D gene: NA
J gene: TRBJ2-3

CDR3 protein: CASSWGQINEKLFF
CDR3 DNA: TGTGCCAGCAGCTGGGGACAGATTAATGAAAAACTGTTTTTT
clone size: NA
V gene: TRBV6-5
D gene: TRBD1
J gene: TRBJ1-4

CDR3 protein: CASSPPLVAGVLSSTDTQYF
CDR3 DNA: TGTGCCAGCAGCCCTCCTCTTGTAGCGGGAGTTCTCTCTAGCACAGATACGCAGTATTTT
clone size: NA
V gene: TRBV9
D gene: TRBD2
J gene: TRBJ2-3

CDR3 protein: CATGTSGHEQYF
CDR3 DNA: TGTGCCACCGGGACAAGCGGCCACGAGCAGTACTTC
clone size: NA
V gene: TRBV6-1
D gene: NA
J gene: TRBJ2-7

CDR3 protein: CASSNREECREQYF
CDR3 DNA: TGTGCCAGCAGCAACAGGGAGGAATGCCGCGAGCAGTACTTC
clone size: NA
V gene: TRBV21-1
D gene: NA
J gene: TRBJ2-7

CDR3 protein: CSVEDRHGTANYEQYF
CDR3 DNA: TGCAGCGTTGAGGATCGACACGGGACCGCCAACTACGAGCAGTACTTC
clone size: NA
V gene: TRBV29-1
D gene: NA
J gene: TRBJ2-7

CDR3 protein: CASSPFGAAEQYF
CDR3 DNA: TGTGCCAGCAGCCCCTTCGGAGCGGCCGAGCAGTACTTC
clone size: NA
V gene: TRBV25-1
D gene: NA
J gene: TRBJ2-7

CDR3 protein: CASSRWNGDSGANVLTF
CDR3 DNA: TGTGCCAGCAGCCGATGGAATGGAGACTCTGGGGCCAACGTCCTGACTTTC
clone size: once
V gene: TRBV13
D gene: NA
J gene: TRBJ2-6

CDR3 protein: CASSSHTPVSGVEQFF
CDR3 DNA: TGTGCCAGCAGTTCTCACACCCCAGTTTCGGGAGTTGAGCAGTTCTTC
clone size: NA
V gene: TRBV28
D gene: NA
J gene: TRBJ2-1

CDR3 protein: CASSLRQGGTEAFF
CDR3 DNA: TGTGCCAGCAGCTTAAGGCAGGGTGGAACTGAAGCTTTCTTT
clone size: NA
V gene: TRBV7-9
D gene: NA
J gene: TRBJ1-1

CDR3 protein: CASSASWGGLYSNQPQHF
CDR3 DNA: TGTGCCAGCAGTGCCTCCTGGGGGGGGCTCTATAGCAATCAGCCCCAGCATTTT
clone size: NA
V gene: TRBV28
D gene: NA
J gene: TRBJ1-5

CDR3 protein: CASSVPSGRALNTGELFF
CDR3 DNA: TGTGCCAGCAGCGTGCCTAGCGGGAGGGCCTTGAACACCGGGGAGCTGTTTTTT
clone size: NA
V gene: TRBV11-2
D gene: TRBD2
J gene: TRBJ2-2

CDR3 protein: CASSIAGRNQPQHF
CDR3 DNA: TGTGCCAGTAGTATAGCGGGGAGGAATCAGCCCCAGCATTTT
clone size: few
V gene: TRBV19
D gene: NA
J gene: TRBJ1-5

CDR3 protein: CASSTIAGDAYNEQFF
CDR3 DNA: TGTGCCAGCAGCACGATAGCGGGAGACGCCTACAATGAGCAGTTCTTC
clone size: NA
V gene: TRBV7-9
D gene: TRBD2
J gene: TRBJ2-1